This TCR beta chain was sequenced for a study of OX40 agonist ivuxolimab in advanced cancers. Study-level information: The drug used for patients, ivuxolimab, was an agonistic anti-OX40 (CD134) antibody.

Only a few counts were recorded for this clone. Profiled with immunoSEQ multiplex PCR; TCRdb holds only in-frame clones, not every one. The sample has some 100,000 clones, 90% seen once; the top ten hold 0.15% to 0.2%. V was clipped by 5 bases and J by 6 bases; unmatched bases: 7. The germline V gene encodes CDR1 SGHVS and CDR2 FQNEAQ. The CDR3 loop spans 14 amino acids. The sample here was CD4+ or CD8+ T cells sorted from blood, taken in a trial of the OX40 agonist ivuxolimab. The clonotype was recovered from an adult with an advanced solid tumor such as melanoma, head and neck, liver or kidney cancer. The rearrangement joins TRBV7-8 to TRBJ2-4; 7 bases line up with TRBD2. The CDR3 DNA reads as TGTGCCAGCAGCGCATCGGGGGGAAGAAACATTCAGTACTTC. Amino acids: CASSASGGRNIQYF.